Presented here are 5 T cell receptor beta chains from one specimen sequenced in a study of cytomegalovirus exposure and HLA in healthy donors. The PCR used 60 Vbeta and 13 Jbeta primers. Here immunoSEQ multiplex PCR was the method, and the copy in TCRdb shows in-frame clones only, minus some. The profile shows 180,000 or so clones, approximately 80% of them singletons. Sequenced input: PBMCs. These receptors came from a girl aged 5 to 17 in good health and CMV-seropositive.

The gene calls are TRBV4-3 and TRBJ1-1; TRBD1 matches at 9 bases. CDR3 size: 16 residues. The V gene's germline CDR1 is LGHNA and CDR2 YSLEER. The V and J ends lost 5 bases and 2 bases, in that order; junction bases with no gene match: 9. The DNA for the CDR3 is TGCGCCAGCAGCTTTAGCCCGGGACAGGGTAACACTGAAGCTTTCTTT. As protein: CASSFSPGQGNTEAFF.

The rearrangement joins TRBV5-1 to TRBJ2-5; no firm D call. Germline V gene sequence: CDR1 SGHRS, CDR2 YFSETQ. Trimming removed 0 bases from V and 1 base from J, with 4 bases in between. The CDR3 runs 13 residues. CDR3 bases: TGCGCCAGCAGCTTGGGCGTCCAAGAGACCCAGTACTTC. Translated: CASSLGVQETQYF.

The CDR3: CASSLGGLAGSTDTQYF. In DNA form, the CDR3 reads TGCGCCAGCAGCTTAGGAGGACTAGCGGGAAGCACAGATACGCAGTATTTT. This chain uses TRBV5-1 with TRBJ2-3; TRBD2 agrees at 12 bases. CDR3 length: 17 amino acids. With V trimmed by 2 bases and J by 0 bases, 4 bases remained unmatched. Germline V gene sequence: CDR1 SGHRS, CDR2 YFSETQ.

This chain connects TRBV18 to TRBJ1-5; TRBD1 matches at 8 bases. The V gene's germline CDR1 is KGHSH and CDR2 LQKENI. CDR3 length: 18 amino acids. Trimming took 3 bases from V and 4 from J; bases not matched to a gene: 14. DNA for the CDR3: TGTGCCAGCTCACCGTCCGGACAGGGATTGGGTTGGAATCAGCCCCAGCATTTT. Amino acid sequence: CASSPSGQGLGWNQPQHF.

The chain links TRBV21-1 to TRBJ2-1; the table's D call, TRBD1, was not checked against the DNA. TRBV21-1 corresponds to a pseudogene. The CDR3 totals 15 residues. CDR3 protein: CASSNMGHGYNEQFF. The CDR3, as DNA: TGTGCCAGCAGCAACATGGGACACGGATACAATGAGCAGTTCTTC.